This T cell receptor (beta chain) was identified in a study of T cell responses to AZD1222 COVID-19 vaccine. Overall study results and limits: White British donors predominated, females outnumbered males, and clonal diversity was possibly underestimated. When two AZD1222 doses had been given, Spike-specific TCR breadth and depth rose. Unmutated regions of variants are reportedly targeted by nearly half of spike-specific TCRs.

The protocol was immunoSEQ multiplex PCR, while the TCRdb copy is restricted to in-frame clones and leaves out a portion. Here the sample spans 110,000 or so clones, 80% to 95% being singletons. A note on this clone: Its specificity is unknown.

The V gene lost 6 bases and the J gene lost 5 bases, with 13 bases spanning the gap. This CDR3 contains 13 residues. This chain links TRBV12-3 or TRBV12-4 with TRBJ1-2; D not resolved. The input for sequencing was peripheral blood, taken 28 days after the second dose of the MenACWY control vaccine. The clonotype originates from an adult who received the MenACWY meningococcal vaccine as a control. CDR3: CASSAGSPYGYTF. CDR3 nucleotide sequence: TGTGCCAGCAGCGCCGGCAGCCCTTATGGCTACACCTTC.